These 8 T cell receptor beta chains were all obtained from the same sample, sequenced in a study of T cells after yellow fever vaccination. TCRdb re-called the 5' RACE reads with MiXCR, one entry per CDR3 protein. The sample gives 300,000 to 450,000 distinct CDR3 sequences, about 7.8% of which show up once; roughly 15% is in the top ten. This sample comprised PBMCs, obtained more than 35 days after the first yellow fever vaccination. These receptor sequences come from a young man who received the YFV17D yellow fever vaccine.

This clonotype was detected only a few times. The chain has TRBV12-5 and TRBJ1-5; TRBD1 aligns across 7 bases. This CDR3 contains 15 residues. Looked up from germline, CDR1 is LGHNT and CDR2 is FRNRAP. V shed 5 bases and J 5 bases; nucleotides not matched to a gene: 9. The CDR3 sequence is CASGRWTGLDQPQHF. The CDR3 DNA sequence: TGTGCTAGTGGTCGTTGGACAGGATTGGATCAGCCCCAGCATTTT.

This clonotype showed up just a few times. The chain carries TRBV7-2 and TRBJ1-3, with unresolved D. Trimming cost V 5 bases and J 1 base, with 12 bases left between them. Germline V gene data show CDR1 as SGHTA and CDR2 as FQGNSA. CDR3 size: 15 residues. CDR3 DNA sequence: TGTGCCAGCAGCCCCCCTTCTTGGTCTGGAAACACCATATATTTT. Residues: CASSPPSWSGNTIYF. The whole variable domain, filled in from reference TRBV7-2 and TRBJ1-3, reads GAGVSQSPSNKVTEKGKDVELRCDPISGHTALYWYRQSLGQGLEFLIYFQGNSAPDKSGLPSDRFSAERTGGSVSTLTIQRTQQEDSAVYLCASSPPSWSGNTIYFGEGSWLTVV.

The chain joins TRBV6-2 or TRBV6-3 to TRBJ1-1; D might be TRBD1 (5 bases). Trimming removed 2 bases from V and 4 bases from J, with 17 bases in between. Germline V CDR1 and CDR2: MNHEY, SVGEGT. The CDR3 contains 16 residues. This chain's CDR3 is CASSYPPIGGGTEAFF. In DNA form, the CDR3 reads TGTGCCAGCAGTTACCCCCCGATTGGGGGTGGCACTGAAGCTTTCTTT.

The rearrangement links TRBV2 to TRBJ2-7; D gene unclear. The V gene's germline CDR1 is SNHLY and CDR2 FYNNEI. The CDR3 covers 11 residues. The V gene lost 4 bases and the J gene lost 5 bases, with 6 bases spanning the gap. CDR3 amino acids: CASSVMNEQYV. The DNA of the CDR3 is TGTGCCAGCAGTGTAATGAACGAGCAGTACGTC.

This clonotype was detected ten times or more. The chain has TRBV12-3 or TRBV12-4 and TRBJ1-4; no firm D call. V was clipped by 6 bases and J by 0 bases, with 11 bases between them. The CDR3 spans 15 residues. CDR3 nucleotides: TGTGCCAGCAGGGGCTCGGGCCCAACTAATGAAAAACTGTTTTTT. Its translation is CASRGSGPTNEKLFF.

This clonotype was seen a few times. This rearrangement joins TRBV7-9 to TRBJ1-2; the match to TRBD1 covers 9 bases. This CDR3 has 13 amino acids. Germline assignment: CDR1 SEHNR and CDR2 FQNEAQ (reference sequence). Trimming cost V 6 bases and J 4 bases; bases outside gene matches: 3. As DNA, the CDR3 is TGTGCCAGCAGACTACAGGGGGCCTATGGCTACACCTTC. Residues: CASRLQGAYGYTF.

This clonotype was seen a few times. The chain uses TRBV3-1 and TRBJ2-2; the match to TRBD2 covers 7 bases. There are 15 residues in the CDR3. Germline CDR1 LGHDT, CDR2 YNNKEL (reference sequence). J lost 3 bases, V lost 4 bases, and 5 bases had no gene match. CDR3 in DNA: TGTGCCAGCAGCCTGACTAGCTCTTACACCGGGGAGCTGTTTTTT. Its translation is CASSLTSSYTGELFF. Full variable domain (rest looked up from reference TRBV3-1 and TRBJ2-2): DTAVSQTPKYLVTQMGNDKSIKCEQNLGHDTMYWYKQDSKKFLKIMFSYNNKELIINETVPNRFSPKSPDKAHLNLHINSLELGDSAVYFCASSLTSSYTGELFFGEGSRLTVL.

Ten or more counts support this clonotype. V is TRBV20-1 and J is TRBJ2-1, with TRBD1 matching 9 bases. This CDR3 spans 14 amino acids. V lost 6 bases, J lost 3 bases, and 6 bases stayed unmatched. The germline CDR1 and CDR2 sequences are DFQATT and SNEGSKA (reference sequence). CDR3 coding DNA: TGCAGTGCACAACCGGGACAGGGCTACAATGAGCAGTTCTTC. Translation gives CSAQPGQGYNEQFF.